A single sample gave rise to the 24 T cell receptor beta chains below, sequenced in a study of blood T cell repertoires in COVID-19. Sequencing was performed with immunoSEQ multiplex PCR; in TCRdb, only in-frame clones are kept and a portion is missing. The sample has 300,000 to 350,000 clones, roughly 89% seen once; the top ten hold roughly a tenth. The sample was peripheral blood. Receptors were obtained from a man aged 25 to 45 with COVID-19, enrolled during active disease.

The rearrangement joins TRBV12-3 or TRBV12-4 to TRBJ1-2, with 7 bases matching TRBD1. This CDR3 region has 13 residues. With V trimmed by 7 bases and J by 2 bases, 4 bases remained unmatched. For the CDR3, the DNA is TGTGCCAGCACGCAGACAGGGAACTATGGCTACACCTTC. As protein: CASTQTGNYGYTF.

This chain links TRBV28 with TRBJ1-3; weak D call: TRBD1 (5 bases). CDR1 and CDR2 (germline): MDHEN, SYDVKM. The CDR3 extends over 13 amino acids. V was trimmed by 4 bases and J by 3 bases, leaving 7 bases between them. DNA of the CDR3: TGTGCCAGCAGTTGGGGGGGTGGAAACACCATATATTTT. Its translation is CASSWGGGNTIYF.

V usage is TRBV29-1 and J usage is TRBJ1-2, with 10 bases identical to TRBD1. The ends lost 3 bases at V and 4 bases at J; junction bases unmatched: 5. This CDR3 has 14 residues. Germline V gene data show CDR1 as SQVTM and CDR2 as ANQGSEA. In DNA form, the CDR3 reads TGCAGCGTTGACCGGGACAGGGGCCCCTATGGCTACACCTTC. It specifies CSVDRDRGPYGYTF.

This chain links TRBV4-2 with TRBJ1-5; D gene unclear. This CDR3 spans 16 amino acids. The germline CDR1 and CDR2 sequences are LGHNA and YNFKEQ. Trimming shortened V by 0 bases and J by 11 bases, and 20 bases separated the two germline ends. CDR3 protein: CASSQEAGRRVQTQHF. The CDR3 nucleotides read TGTGCCAGCAGCCAAGAGGCGGGAAGACGAGTACAGACCCAGCATTTT.

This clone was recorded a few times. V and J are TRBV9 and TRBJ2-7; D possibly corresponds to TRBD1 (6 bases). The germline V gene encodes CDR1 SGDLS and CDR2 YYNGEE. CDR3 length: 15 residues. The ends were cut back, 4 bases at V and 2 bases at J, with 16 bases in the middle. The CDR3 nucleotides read TGTGCCAGCAGCCCCGCCGGGACATTCGCCTACGAGCAGTACTTC. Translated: CASSPAGTFAYEQYF.

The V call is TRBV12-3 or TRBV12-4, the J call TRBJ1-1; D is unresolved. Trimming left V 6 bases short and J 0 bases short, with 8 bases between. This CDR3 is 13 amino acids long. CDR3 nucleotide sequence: TGTGCCAGCAGGCGGGAGATGAACACTGAAGCTTTCTTT. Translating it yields CASRREMNTEAFF.

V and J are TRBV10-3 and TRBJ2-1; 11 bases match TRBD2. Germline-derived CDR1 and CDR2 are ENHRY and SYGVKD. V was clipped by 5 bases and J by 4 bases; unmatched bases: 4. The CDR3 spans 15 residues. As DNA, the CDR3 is TGTGCCATCAGTCCGGGACTAGCGGCTTACAATGAGCAGTTCTTC. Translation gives CAISPGLAAYNEQFF.

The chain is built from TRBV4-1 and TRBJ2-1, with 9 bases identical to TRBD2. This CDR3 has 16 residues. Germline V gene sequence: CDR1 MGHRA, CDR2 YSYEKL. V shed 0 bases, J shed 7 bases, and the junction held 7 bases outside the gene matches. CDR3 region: CASSQEAGGPLNEQFF. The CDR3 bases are TGCGCCAGCAGCCAAGAAGCGGGAGGTCCTTTAAATGAGCAGTTCTTC.

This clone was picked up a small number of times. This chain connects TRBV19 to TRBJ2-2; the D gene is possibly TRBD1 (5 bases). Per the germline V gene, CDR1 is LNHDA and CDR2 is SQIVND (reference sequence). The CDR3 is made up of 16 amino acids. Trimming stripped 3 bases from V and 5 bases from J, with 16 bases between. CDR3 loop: CASSISGRAGTGELFF. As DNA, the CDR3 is TGTGCCAGTAGTATTTCGGGCAGGGCCGGTACCGGGGAGCTGTTTTTT.

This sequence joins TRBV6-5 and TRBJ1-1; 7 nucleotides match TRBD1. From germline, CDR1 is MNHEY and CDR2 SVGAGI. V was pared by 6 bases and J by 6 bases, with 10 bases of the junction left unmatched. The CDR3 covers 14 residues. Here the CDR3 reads CASRPDRARAEAFF. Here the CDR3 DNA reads TGTGCCAGCAGACCCGACAGGGCGAGGGCTGAAGCTTTCTTT.

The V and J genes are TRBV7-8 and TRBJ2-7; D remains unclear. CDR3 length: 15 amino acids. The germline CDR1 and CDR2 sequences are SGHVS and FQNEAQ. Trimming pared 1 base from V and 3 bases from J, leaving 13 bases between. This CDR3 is CASSLGGQRLYEQYF. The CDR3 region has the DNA TGTGCCAGCAGCTTAGGAGGTCAGAGACTCTACGAGCAGTACTTC.

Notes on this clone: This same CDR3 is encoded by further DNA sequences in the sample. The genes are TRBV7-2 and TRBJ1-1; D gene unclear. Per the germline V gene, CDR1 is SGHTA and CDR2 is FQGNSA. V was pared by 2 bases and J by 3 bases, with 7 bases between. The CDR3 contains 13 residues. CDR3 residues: CASSLSRDTEAFF. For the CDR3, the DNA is TGTGCCAGCAGCTTATCGCGTGACACTGAAGCTTTCTTT. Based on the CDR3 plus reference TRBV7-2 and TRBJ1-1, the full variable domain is GAGVSQSPSNKVTEKGKDVELRCDPISGHTALYWYRQSLGQGLEFLIYFQGNSAPDKSGLPSDRFSAERTGGSVSTLTIQRTQQEDSAVYLCASSLSRDTEAFFGQGTRLTVV.

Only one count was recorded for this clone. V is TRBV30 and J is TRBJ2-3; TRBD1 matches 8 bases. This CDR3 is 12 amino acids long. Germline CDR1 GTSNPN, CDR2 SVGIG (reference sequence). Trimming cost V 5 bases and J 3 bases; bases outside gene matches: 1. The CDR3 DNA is TGTGCCTGGGGACAGGGAACAGATACGCAGTATTTT. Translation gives CAWGQGTDTQYF.

CDR3 DNA sequence: TGTGCCAGCAGCAAAAAAGCTGACAGCAGCTCCTATAATTCACCCCTCCACTTT. Translated: CASSKKADSSSYNSPLHF. V usage is TRBV21-1 and J usage is TRBJ1-6; the table calls TRBD1, which could not be checked here. TRBV21-1 is a known pseudogene. The CDR3 length is 18 residues.

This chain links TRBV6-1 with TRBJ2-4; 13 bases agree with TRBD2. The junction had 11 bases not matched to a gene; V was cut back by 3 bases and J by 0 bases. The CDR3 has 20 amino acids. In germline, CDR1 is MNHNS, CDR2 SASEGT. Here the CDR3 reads CASSDLSGTSGKLAKNIQYF. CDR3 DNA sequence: TGTGCCAGCAGTGATCTCTCCGGGACTAGCGGGAAACTAGCCAAAAACATTCAGTACTTC.

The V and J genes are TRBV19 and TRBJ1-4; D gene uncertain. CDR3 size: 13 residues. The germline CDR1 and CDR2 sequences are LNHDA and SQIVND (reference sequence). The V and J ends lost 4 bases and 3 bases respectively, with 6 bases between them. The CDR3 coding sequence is TGTGCCAGTAGTACGCCGGCTAATGAAAAACTGTTTTTT. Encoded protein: CASSTPANEKLFF.

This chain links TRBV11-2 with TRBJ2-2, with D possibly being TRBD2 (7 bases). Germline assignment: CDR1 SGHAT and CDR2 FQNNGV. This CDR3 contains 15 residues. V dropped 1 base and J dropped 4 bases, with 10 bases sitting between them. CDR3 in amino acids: CASSLVGGPTGELFF. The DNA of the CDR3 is TGTGCCAGCAGCTTAGTCGGGGGGCCCACCGGGGAGCTGTTTTTT.

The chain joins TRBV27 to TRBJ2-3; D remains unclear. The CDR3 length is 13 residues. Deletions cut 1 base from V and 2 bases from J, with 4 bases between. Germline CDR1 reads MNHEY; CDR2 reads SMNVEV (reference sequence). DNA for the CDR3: TGTGCCAGCAGTTTATGGCTCACAGATACGCAGTATTTT. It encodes CASSLWLTDTQYF.

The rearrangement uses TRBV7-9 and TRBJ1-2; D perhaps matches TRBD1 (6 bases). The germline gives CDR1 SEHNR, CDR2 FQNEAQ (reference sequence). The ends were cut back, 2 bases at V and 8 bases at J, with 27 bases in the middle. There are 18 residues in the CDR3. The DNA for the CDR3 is TGTGCCAGCAGCTTAAACGCCCCCTCGGGCGGGGGCGCGGGCGGCTACACCTTC. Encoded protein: CASSLNAPSGGGAGGYTF.

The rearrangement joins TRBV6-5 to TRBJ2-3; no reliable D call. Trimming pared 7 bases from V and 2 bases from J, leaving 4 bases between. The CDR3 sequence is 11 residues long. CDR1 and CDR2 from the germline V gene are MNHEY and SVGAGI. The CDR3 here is CASTHTDTQYF. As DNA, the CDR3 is TGTGCCAGCACCCACACAGATACGCAGTATTTT.

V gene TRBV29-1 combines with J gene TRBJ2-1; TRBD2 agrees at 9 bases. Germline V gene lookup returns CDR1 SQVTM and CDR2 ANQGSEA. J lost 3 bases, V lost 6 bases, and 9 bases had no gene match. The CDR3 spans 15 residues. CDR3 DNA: TGCAGCGTACGCCGAGCGGGGGGTTACTACAATGAGCAGTTCTTC. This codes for CSVRRAGGYYNEQFF.

The CDR3 reads CASSWTSVSEQYF. The CDR3 nucleotides read TGTGCCAGCAGCTGGACTAGCGTGAGCGAGCAGTACTTC. The chain uses TRBV11-3 and TRBJ2-7; 9 nucleotides line up with TRBD2. This CDR3 has 13 amino acids. With V trimmed by 4 bases and J by 6 bases, 4 bases remained unmatched. Germline assignment: CDR1 SGHNT and CDR2 YENEEA.

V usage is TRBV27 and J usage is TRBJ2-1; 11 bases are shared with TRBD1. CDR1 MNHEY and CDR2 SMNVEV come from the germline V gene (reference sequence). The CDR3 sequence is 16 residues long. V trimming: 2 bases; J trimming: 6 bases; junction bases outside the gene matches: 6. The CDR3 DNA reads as TGTGCCAGCAGTTTAATGGGGACAGGGGGGTTCAATGAGCAGTTCTTC. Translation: CASSLMGTGGFNEQFF.

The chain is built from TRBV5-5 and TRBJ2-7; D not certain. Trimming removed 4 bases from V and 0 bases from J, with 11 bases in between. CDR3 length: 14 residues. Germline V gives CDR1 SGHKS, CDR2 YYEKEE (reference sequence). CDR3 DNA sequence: TGTGCCAGCAGCATCACAAGTTCCTCCTACGAGCAGTACTTC. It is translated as CASSITSSSYEQYF.